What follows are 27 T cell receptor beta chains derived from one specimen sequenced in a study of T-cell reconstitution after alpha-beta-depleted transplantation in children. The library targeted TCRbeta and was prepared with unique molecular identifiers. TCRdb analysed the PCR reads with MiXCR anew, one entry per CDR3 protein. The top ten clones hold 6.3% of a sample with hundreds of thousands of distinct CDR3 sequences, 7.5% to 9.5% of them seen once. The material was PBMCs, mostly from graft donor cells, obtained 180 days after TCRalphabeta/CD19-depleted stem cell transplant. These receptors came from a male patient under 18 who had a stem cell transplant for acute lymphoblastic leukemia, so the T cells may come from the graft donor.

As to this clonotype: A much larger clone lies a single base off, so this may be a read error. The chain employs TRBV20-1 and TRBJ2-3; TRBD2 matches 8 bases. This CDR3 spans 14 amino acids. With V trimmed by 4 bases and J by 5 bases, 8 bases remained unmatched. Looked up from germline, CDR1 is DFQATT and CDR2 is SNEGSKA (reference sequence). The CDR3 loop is CSATAGERGDTQYF. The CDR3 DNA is TGCAGTGCTACAGCGGGAGAACGGGGAGATACGCAGTATTTT.

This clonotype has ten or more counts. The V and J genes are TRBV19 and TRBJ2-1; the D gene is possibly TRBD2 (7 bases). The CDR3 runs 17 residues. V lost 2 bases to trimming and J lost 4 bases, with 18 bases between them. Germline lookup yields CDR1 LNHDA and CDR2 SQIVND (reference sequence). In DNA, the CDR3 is TGTGCCAGTAGTATAAGTGCGGGGGCAGGGACGTACAATGAGCAGTTCTTC. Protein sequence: CASSISAGAGTYNEQFF.

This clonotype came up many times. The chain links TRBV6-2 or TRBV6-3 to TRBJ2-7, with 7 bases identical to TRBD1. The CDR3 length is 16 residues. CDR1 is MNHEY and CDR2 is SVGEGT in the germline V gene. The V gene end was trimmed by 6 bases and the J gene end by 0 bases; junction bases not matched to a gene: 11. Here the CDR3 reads CASRGQPGHLSYEQYF. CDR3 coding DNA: TGTGCCAGCAGGGGACAGCCGGGACACCTCTCCTACGAGCAGTACTTC.

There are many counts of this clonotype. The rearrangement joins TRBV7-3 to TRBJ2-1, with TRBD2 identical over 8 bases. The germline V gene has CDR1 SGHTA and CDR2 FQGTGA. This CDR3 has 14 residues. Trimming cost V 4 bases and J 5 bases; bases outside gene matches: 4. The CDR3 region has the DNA TGTGCCAGCAGCTCAACTAGCGGACACAATGAGCAGTTCTTC. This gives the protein CASSSTSGHNEQFF. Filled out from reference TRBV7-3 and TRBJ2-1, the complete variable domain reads GAGVSQTPSNKVTEKGKYVELRCDPISGHTALYWYRQSLGQGPEFLIYFQGTGAADDSGLPNDRFFAVRPEGSVSTLKIQRTERGDSAVYLCASSSTSGHNEQFFGPGTRLTVL.

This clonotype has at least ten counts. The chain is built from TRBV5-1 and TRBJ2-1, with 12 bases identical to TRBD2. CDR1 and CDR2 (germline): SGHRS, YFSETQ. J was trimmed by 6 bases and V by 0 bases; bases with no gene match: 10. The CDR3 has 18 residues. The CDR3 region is CASSLVVLAGGAPNEQFF. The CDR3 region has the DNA TGCGCCAGCAGCTTGGTAGTCCTAGCGGGAGGGGCACCCAATGAGCAGTTCTTC.

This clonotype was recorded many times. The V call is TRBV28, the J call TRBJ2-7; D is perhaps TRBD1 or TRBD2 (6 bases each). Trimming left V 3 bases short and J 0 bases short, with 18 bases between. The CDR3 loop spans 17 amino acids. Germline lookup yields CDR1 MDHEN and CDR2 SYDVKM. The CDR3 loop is CASSFGQGGLSSYEQYF. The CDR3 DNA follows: TGTGCCAGCAGTTTTGGCCAAGGGGGGCTTAGCTCCTACGAGCAGTACTTC.

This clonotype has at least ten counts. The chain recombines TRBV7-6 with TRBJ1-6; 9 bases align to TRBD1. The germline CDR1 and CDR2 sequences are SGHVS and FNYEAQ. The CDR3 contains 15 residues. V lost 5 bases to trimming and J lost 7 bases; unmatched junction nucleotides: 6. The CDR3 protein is CASSPRDRDNSPLHF. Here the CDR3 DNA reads TGTGCCAGCAGCCCCCGGGACAGGGACAATTCACCCCTCCACTTT. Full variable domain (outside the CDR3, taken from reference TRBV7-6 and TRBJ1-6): GAGVSQSPRYKVTKRGQDVALRCDPISGHVSLYWYRQALGQGPEFLTYFNYEAQQDKSGLPNDRFSAERPEGSISTLTIQRTEQRDSAMYRCASSPRDRDNSPLHFGNGTRLTVT.

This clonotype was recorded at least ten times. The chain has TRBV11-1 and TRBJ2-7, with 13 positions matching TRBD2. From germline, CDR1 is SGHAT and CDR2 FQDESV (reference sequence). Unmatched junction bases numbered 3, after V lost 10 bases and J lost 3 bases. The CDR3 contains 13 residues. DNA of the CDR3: TGTGCCACCGGACTAGCGGGGGACTACGAGCAGTACTTC. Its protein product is CATGLAGDYEQYF.

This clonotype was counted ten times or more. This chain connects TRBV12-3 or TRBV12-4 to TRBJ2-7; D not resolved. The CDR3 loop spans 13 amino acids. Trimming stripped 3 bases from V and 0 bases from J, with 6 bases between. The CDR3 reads CASSFGYSYEQYF. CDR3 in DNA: TGTGCCAGCAGTTTTGGCTACTCCTACGAGCAGTACTTC.

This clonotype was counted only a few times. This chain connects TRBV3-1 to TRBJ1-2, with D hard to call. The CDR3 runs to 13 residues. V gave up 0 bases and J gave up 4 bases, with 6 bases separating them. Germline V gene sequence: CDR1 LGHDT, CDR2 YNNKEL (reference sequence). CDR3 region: CASSQEKVYGYTF. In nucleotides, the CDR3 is TGTGCCAGCAGCCAAGAGAAGGTCTATGGCTACACCTTC. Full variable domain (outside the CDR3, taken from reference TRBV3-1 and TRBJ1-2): DTAVSQTPKYLVTQMGNDKSIKCEQNLGHDTMYWYKQDSKKFLKIMFSYNNKELIINETVPNRFSPKSPDKAHLNLHINSLELGDSAVYFCASSQEKVYGYTFGSGTRLTVV.

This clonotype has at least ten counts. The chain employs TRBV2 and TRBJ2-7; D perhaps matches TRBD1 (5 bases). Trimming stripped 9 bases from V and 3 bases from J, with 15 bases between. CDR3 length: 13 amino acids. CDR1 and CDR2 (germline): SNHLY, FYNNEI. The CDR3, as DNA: TGTGCCAGTTTTAGGGGAAGCAGCTACGAGCAGTACTTC. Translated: CASFRGSSYEQYF.

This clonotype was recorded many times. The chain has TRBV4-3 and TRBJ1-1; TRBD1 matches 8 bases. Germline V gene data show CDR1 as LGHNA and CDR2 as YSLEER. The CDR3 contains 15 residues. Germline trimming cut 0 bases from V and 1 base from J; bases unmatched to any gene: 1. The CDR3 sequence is CASSQEGTGNTEAFF. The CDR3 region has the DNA TGCGCCAGCAGCCAAGAAGGGACAGGGAACACTGAAGCTTTCTTT.

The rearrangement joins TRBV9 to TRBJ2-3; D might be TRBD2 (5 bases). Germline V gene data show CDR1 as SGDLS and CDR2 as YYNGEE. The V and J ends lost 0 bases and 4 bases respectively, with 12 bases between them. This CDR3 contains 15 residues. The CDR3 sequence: CASSVEGARSDTQYF. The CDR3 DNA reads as TGTGCCAGCAGCGTAGAGGGAGCGAGGTCAGATACGCAGTATTTT.

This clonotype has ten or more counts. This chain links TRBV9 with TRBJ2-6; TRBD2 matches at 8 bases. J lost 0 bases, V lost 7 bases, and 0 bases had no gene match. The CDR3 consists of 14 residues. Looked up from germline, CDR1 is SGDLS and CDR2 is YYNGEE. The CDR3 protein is CASRGGSGANVLTF. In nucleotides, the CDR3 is TGTGCCAGCCGGGGGGGCTCTGGGGCCAACGTCCTGACTTTC.

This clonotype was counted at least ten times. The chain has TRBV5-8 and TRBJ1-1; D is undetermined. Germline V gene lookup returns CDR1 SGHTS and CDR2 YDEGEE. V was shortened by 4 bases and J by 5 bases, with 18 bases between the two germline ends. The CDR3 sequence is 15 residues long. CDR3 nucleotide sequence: TGTGCCAGCAGCAGGTTCTGGGCCGGAGGTACTGAAGCTTTCTTT. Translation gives CASSRFWAGGTEAFF.

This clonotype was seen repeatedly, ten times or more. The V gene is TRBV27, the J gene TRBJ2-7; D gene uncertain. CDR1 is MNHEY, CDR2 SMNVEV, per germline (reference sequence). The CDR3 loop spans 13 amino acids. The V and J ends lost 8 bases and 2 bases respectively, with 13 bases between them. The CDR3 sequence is CASGRSHAYEQYF. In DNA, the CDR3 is TGTGCCAGCGGTAGGTCCCACGCCTACGAGCAGTACTTC.

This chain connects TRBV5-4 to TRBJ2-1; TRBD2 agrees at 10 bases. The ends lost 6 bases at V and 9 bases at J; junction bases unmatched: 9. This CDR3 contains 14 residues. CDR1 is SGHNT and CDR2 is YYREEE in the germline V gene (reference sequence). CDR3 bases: TGTGCCAGCACCCAGCGGGGGGGCCAGGGTGAGCAGTTCTTC. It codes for CASTQRGGQGEQFF.

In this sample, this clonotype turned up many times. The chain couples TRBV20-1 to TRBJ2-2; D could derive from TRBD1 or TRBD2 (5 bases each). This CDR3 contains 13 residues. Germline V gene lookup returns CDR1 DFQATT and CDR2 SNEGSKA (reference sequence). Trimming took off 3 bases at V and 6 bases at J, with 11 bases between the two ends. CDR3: CSASGTVPGELFF. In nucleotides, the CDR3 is TGCAGTGCTAGCGGGACCGTACCCGGGGAGCTGTTTTTT.

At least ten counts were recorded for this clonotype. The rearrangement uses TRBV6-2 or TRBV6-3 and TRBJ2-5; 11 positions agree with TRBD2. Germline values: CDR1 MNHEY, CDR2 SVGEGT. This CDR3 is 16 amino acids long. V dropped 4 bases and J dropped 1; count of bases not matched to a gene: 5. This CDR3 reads CASSLPSGGIQETQYF. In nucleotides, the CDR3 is TGTGCCAGCAGTTTACCTAGCGGGGGGATCCAAGAGACCCAGTACTTC.

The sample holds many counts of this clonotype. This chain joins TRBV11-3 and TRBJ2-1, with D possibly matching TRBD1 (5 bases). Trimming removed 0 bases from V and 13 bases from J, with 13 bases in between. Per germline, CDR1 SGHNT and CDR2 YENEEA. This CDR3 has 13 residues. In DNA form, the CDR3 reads TGTGCCAGCAGCTTAGATCTAGGGGATGTACAGTTCTTC. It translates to CASSLDLGDVQFF.

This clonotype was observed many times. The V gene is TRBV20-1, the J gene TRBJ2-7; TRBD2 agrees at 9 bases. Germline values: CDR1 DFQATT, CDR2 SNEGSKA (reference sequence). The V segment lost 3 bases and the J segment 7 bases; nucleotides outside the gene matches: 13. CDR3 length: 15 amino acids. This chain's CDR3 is CSASVPSGNKREQYF. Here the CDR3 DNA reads TGCAGTGCTAGCGTACCTAGCGGGAATAAGCGAGAGCAGTACTTC.

CDR3 in amino acids: CAISGDTSYEQYF. The CDR3 region has the DNA TGTGCCATCAGTGGGGACACCTCCTACGAGCAGTACTTC. The chain uses TRBV10-3 and TRBJ2-7; TRBD1 might be the D (6 bases). CDR3 length equals 13 residues. Trimming took 4 bases from V and 0 from J, leaving 7 bases between them. Germline assignment: CDR1 ENHRY and CDR2 SYGVKD.

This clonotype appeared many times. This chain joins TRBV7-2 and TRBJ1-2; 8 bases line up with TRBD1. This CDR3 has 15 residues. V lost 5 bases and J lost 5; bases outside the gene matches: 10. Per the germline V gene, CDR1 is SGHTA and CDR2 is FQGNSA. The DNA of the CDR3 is TGTGCCAGCAGCCCGACAGGGGCGTTTTCGTATGGCTACACCTTC. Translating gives CASSPTGAFSYGYTF. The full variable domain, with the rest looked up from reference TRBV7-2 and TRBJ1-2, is GAGVSQSPSNKVTEKGKDVELRCDPISGHTALYWYRQSLGQGLEFLIYFQGNSAPDKSGLPSDRFSAERTGGSVSTLTIQRTQQEDSAVYLCASSPTGAFSYGYTFGSGTRLTVV.

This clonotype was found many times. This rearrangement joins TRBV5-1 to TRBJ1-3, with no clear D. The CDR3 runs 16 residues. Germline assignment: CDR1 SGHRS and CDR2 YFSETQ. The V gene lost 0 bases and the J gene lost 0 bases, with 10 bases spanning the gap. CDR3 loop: CASSLAQTASGNTIYF. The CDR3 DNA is TGCGCCAGCAGCTTGGCTCAGACGGCCTCTGGAAACACCATATATTTT.

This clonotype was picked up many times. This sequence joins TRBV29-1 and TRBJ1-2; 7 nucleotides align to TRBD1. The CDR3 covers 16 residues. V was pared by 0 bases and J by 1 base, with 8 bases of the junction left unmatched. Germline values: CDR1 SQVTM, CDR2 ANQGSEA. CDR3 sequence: CSVEDQAGGSNYGYTF. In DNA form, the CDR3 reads TGCAGCGTTGAAGATCAGGCAGGGGGGAGTAACTATGGCTACACCTTC.

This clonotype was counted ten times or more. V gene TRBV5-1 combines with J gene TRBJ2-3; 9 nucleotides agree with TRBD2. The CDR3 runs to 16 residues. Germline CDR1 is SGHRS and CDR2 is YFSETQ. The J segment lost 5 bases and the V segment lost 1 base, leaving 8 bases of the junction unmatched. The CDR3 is CASSLLAGGPGDTQYF. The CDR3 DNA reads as TGCGCCAGCAGCTTGCTCGCGGGAGGGCCAGGAGATACGCAGTATTTT.

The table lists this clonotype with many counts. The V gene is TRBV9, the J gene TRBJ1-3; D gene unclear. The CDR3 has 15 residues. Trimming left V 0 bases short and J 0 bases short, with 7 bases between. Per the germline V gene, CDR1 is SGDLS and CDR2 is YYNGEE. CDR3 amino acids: CASSVGGSSGNTIYF. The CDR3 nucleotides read TGTGCCAGCAGCGTAGGCGGCAGCTCTGGAAACACCATATATTTT.